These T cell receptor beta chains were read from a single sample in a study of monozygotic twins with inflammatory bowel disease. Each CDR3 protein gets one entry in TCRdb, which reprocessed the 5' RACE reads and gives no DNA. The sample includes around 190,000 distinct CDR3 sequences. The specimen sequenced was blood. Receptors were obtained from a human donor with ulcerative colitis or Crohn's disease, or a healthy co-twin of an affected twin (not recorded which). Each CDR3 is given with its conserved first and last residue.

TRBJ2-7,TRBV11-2,CASSFRGVLYEQYF
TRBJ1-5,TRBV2,CASSDRVGNQPQHF
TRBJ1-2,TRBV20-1,CSANGRNYGYTF
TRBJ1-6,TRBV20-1,CSARRDRANSPLHF
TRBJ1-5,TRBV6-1,CASRWGLNQPQHF
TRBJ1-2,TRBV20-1,CSARDHQGYGYTF
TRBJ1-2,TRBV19,CASSRTRSDYGYTF
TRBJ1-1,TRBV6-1,CAVKGREGEAFF
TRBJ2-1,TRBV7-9,CASSPAANEQFF
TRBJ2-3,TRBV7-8,CASSLVSGGGQSYTDTQYF
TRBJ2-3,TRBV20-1,CSAKTGFSTDTQYF